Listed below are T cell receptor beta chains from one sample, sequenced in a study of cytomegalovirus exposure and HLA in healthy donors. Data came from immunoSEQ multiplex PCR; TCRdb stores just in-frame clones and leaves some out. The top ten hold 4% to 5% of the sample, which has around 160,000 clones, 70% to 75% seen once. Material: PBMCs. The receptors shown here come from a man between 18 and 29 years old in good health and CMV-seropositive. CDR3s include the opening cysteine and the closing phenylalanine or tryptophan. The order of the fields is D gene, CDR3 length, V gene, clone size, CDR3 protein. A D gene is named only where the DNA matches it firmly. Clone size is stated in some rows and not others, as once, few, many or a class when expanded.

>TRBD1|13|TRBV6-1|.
CASKTGFNEKLFF
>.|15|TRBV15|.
CATSSGLVGNYGYTF
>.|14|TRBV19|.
CASSNIAGENIQYF
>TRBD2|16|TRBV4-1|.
CASSQSGLADYNEQFF
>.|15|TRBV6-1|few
CASSENRDSHLTQYF
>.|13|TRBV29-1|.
CSVEGELIETQYF
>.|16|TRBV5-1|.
CASSFRETSSYNEQFF
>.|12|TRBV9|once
CASSVDRNEQFF
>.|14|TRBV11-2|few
CASSSGTGAGELFF
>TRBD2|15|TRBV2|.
CASSETGRATGELFF
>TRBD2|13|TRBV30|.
CAWSVAGAKTQYF
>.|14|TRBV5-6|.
CASSSQGGGNTIYF
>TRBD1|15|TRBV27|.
CASSPGTGGAYGYTF
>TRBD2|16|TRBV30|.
CAWRGSLAVVTDTQYF
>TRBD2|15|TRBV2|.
CASSEGREPTGELFF
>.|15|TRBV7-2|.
CASSSFPMGANEQFF
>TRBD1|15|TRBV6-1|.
CASSEQGQVQNIQYF
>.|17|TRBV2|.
CASSRTPPGLANYGYTF
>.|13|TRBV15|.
CATSQVHNQPQHF
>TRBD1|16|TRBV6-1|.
CASSANRGYSNQPQHF
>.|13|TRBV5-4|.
CASSQQGQYGYTF
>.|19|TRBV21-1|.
CASSPEIGRRDGRNQPQHF
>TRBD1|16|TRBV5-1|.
CASSPEPGTAGNTIYF
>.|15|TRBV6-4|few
CASRKTPLAGTEAFF
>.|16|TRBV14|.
CASSPLLSANTGELFF
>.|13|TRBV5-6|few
CASSLVRNNEQFF
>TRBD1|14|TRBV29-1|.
CSVLTGGSNTEAFF
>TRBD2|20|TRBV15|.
CATSSTSGGLISSRTDTQYF
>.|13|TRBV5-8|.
CASSAGSNQPQHF
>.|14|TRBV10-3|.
CAISESPRNQPQHF
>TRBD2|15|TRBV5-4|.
CASSLWGTISNEQFF
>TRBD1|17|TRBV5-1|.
CASSLGQGKTNTGELFF
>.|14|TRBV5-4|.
CASSLRDTNTEAFF
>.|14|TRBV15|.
CATSRGADNEKLFF
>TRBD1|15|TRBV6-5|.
CASSFQPGQNSPLHF
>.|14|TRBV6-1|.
CASPSPMNTGELFF
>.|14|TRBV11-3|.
CASSLGQLWNTIYF
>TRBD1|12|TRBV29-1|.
CSGSQGDYGYTF
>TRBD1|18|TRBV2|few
CASSGTRDRGLSGNTIYF
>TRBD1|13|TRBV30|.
CALRGQGEDGYTF
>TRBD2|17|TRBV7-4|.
CASSSTGTSGGRETQYF
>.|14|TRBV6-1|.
CASSAGGHTGELFF
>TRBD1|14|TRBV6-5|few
CASSYGAGGDGYTF
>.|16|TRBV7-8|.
CASSPTRLARNNEQFF
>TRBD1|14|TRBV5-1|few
CASSWGQGNTEAFF
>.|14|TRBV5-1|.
CASSLDLDVGPQHF
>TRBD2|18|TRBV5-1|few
CASSLESSGHTNTGELFF
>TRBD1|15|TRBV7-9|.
CASSPTGATNEKLFF